This is a list of T cell receptor beta chains from one sample in a study of blood T cell repertoires in COVID-19. Only in-frame clones appear in the TCRdb table, and some are missing; sequencing was by immunoSEQ multiplex PCR. The sample includes about 430,000 clones, 70% to 90% of them seen just once. The specimen sequenced was PBMCs or T cells enriched from blood (not recorded which). The origin of the receptors is a woman aged 18-29 years who had been exposed to COVID-19. Both conserved end residues are part of each CDR3. Fields, in order: V gene, D gene, J gene, clone size, CDR3 protein, CDR3 DNA. The D gene is left open where the match is weak. Not every row has a clone size; where given, it reads once, few, many or a size class.

TRBV5-1	TRBD1	TRBJ2-7	few	CASSLNRDRTYEQYF	TGCGCCAGCAGCTTGAACCGGGACAGGACCTACGAGCAGTACTTC
TRBV6-4	TRBD2	TRBJ2-2	-	CASSEAGANTGELFF	TGTGCCAGCAGTGAGGCGGGAGCGAACACCGGGGAGCTGTTTTTT
TRBV28	-	TRBJ2-1	once	CASSLDPGLSYNEQFF	TGTGCCAGCAGTTTGGATCCGGGTTTGTCCTACAATGAGCAGTTCTTC
TRBV30	-	TRBJ1-1	-	CAWSVGGGSTEAFF	TGTGCCTGGAGTGTAGGAGGTGGGTCCACTGAAGCTTTCTTT
TRBV4-1	TRBD1	TRBJ1-5	-	CASRPTGIYGPQHF	TGCGCCAGCAGGCCGACAGGGATTTATGGGCCCCAGCATTTT
TRBV19	TRBD2	TRBJ2-7	-	CASSGTSGPGYEQYF	TGTGCCAGTTCCGGGACTAGCGGGCCTGGATACGAGCAGTACTTC
TRBV23-1	TRBD1	TRBJ2-7	-	CASSQWGVGQGRKYEQYF	TGCGCCAGCAGTCAATGGGGGGTGGGACAGGGACGCAAATACGAGCAGTACTTC
TRBV6-5	TRBD1	TRBJ1-5	-	CASSRDSLGNQPQHF	TGTGCCAGCAGTCGGGACAGTCTAGGCAATCAGCCCCAGCATTTT
TRBV6-5	TRBD1	TRBJ1-5	-	CASRIDRGSNQPQHF	TGTGCCAGCAGGATAGACAGGGGGAGCAATCAGCCCCAGCATTTT
TRBV19	TRBD2	TRBJ2-2	-	CASSLTSSGELFF	TGTGCCAGTAGTCTGACTAGCTCCGGGGAGCTGTTTTTT
TRBV27	-	TRBJ1-1	-	CASSYSTNTEAFF	TGTGCCAGCAGTTACAGTACTAACACTGAAGCTTTCTTT
TRBV28	-	TRBJ1-5	-	CASNPRAGYSNQPQHF	TGTGCCAGCAATCCCCGGGCGGGGTATAGCAATCAGCCCCAGCATTTT
TRBV21-1	-	TRBJ1-2	once	CASSTQGGQGSYGYTF	TGTGCCAGCAGCACCCAAGGGGGACAGGGGAGCTATGGCTACACCTTC
TRBV5-1	-	TRBJ1-5	-	CASSLGGQNSNQPQHF	TGCGCCAGCAGCTTGGGGGGGCAAAATAGCAATCAGCCCCAGCATTTT
TRBV7-8	TRBD2	TRBJ2-5	once	CASSPGYLRGAQETQYF	TGTGCCAGCAGCCCCGGTTATTTGCGGGGGGCTCAAGAGACCCAGTACTTC
TRBV6-5	TRBD1	TRBJ2-1	-	CASSSTRQGSNEQFF	TGTGCCAGCAGCTCCACACGACAGGGGAGTAATGAGCAGTTCTTC
TRBV5-4	TRBD1	TRBJ1-1	-	CASSLEGTVPEAFF	TGTGCCAGCAGCTTGGAAGGGACAGTCCCTGAAGCTTTCTTT
TRBV27	-	TRBJ1-1	-	CASSLSGQGYTEAFF	TGTGCCAGCAGTTTATCGGGCCAGGGGTACACTGAAGCTTTCTTT
TRBV30	-	TRBJ1-6	-	CAWSVGGANSPLHF	TGTGCCTGGAGTGTAGGGGGGGCGAATTCACCCCTCCACTTT
TRBV5-1	TRBD2	TRBJ2-5	-	CASSSGLVQETQYF	TGCGCCAGCAGCTCCGGACTAGTTCAAGAGACCCAGTACTTC
TRBV7-2	TRBD1	TRBJ1-2	-	CASSLGQGAVRYGYTF	TGTGCCAGCAGCCTAGGGCAGGGGGCGGTGAGGTATGGCTACACCTTC
TRBV28	TRBD1	TRBJ1-5	-	CASSQTGRGQPQHF	TGTGCCAGCAGCCAGACAGGGCGAGGTCAGCCCCAGCATTTT
TRBV4-1	-	TRBJ2-7	-	CASSQGAGTYEQYF	TGCGCCAGCAGCCAAGGGGCGGGGACCTACGAGCAGTACTTC
TRBV6-2/TRBV6-3	-	TRBJ2-3	-	CASSYPVFTDTQYF	TGTGCCAGCAGTTACCCCGTATTCACAGATACGCAGTATTTT
TRBV30	TRBD1	TRBJ1-2	-	CAWSASGTAGVGYTF	TGTGCCTGGAGTGCATCCGGGACAGCCGGAGTAGGCTACACCTTC
TRBV24-1	-	TRBJ2-3	-	CATSDTVLTDTQYF	TGTGCCACCAGTGATACCGTTCTAACGGATACGCAGTATTTT
TRBV4-2	TRBD2	TRBJ2-1	-	CASSPLKLAGDFDEQFF	TGTGCCAGCAGCCCGCTAAAACTAGCGGGGGACTTCGATGAGCAGTTCTTC
TRBV20-1	-	TRBJ2-7	-	CSASAYSYEQYF	TGCAGTGCTAGTGCGTACTCCTACGAGCAGTACTTC
TRBV7-3	TRBD1	TRBJ2-2	once	CASSRQGLSGGELFF	TGTGCCAGCAGCCGACAGGGTTTAAGTGGCGGGGAGCTGTTTTTT
TRBV5-6	-	TRBJ2-7	-	CASSNRQPKSWEQYF	TGTGCCAGCAGCAATCGACAGCCCAAATCCTGGGAGCAGTACTTC
TRBV28	-	TRBJ1-2	once	CASSYGGYGYTF	TGTGCCAGCTCATACGGGGGGTATGGCTACACCTTC
TRBV28	-	TRBJ1-3	-	CASRAQGGGNTIYF	TGTGCCAGCAGGGCCCAGGGTGGAGGAAACACCATATATTTT
TRBV7-8	TRBD2	TRBJ2-7	once	CASSLQLGTSGGISYEQYF	TGTGCCAGCAGCCTTCAACTGGGGACTAGCGGGGGAATCTCCTACGAGCAGTACTTC
TRBV3-1/TRBV3-2	-	TRBJ1-1	-	CASSQFLPGRTRGTEAFF	TGTGCCAGCAGCCAATTCCTTCCCGGGCGCACCCGAGGGACTGAAGCTTTCTTT
TRBV28	TRBD2	TRBJ2-1	-	CASSSYLSGGAYNEQFF	TGTGCCAGCAGTTCCTATCTTAGCGGGGGGGCCTACAATGAGCAGTTCTTC
TRBV10-3	-	TRBJ1-1	-	CAISEGQPLTEAFF	TGTGCCATCAGTGAGGGACAGCCCCTCACTGAAGCTTTCTTT
TRBV29-1	-	TRBJ1-1	once	CSVDPGAGITEAFF	TGCAGCGTTGACCCAGGCGCAGGGATCACTGAAGCTTTCTTT